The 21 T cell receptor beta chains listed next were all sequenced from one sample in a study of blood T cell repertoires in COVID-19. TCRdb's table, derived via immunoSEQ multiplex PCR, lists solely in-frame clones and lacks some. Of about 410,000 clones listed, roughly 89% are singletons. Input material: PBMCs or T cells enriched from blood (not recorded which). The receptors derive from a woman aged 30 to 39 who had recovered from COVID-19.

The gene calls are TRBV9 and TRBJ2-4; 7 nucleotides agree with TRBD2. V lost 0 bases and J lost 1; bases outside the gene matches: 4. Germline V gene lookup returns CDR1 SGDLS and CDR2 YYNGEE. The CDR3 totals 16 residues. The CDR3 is CASSVESGTAKNIQYF. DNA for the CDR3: TGTGCCAGCAGCGTAGAAAGCGGGACGGCCAAAAACATTCAGTACTTC.

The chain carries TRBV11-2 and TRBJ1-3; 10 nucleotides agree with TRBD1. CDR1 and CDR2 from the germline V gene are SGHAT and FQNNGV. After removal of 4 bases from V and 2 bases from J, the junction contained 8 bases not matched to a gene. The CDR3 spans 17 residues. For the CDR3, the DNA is TGTGCCAGCAGCTCGAACGGAGGACAGGGGGCTGGAAACACCATATATTTT. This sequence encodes CASSSNGGQGAGNTIYF.

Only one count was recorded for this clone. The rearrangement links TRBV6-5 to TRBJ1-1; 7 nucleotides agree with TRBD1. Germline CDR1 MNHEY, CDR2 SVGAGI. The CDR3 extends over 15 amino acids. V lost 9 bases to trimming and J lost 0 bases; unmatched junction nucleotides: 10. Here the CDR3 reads CASRSPGQLNTEAFF. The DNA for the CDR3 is TGTGCCAGTCGGAGCCCGGGACAGTTGAACACTGAAGCTTTCTTT.

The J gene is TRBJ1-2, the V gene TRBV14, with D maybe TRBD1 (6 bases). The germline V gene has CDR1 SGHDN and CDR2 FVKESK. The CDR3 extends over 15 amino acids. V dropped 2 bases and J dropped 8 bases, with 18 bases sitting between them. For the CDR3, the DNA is TGTGCCAGCAGCCAATGGGGGACATTAACCTGGGGCTACACCTTC. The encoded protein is CASSQWGTLTWGYTF. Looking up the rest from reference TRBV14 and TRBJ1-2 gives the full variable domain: EAGVTQFPSHSVIEKGQTVTLRCDPISGHDNLYWYRRVMGKEIKFLLHFVKESKQDESGMPNNRFLAERTGGTYSTLKVQPAELEDSGVYFCASSQWGTLTWGYTFGSGTRLTVV.

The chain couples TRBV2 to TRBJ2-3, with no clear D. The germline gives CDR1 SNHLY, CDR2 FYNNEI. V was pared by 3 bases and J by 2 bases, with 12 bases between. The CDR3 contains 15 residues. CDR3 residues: CASSDNPGATDTQYF. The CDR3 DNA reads TGTGCCAGCAGTGACAACCCAGGCGCCACAGATACGCAGTATTTT. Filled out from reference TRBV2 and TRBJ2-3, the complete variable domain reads EPEVTQTPSHQVTQMGQEVILRCVPISNHLYFYWYRQILGQKVEFLVSFYNNEISEKSEIFDDQFSVERPDGSNFTLKIRSTKLEDSAMYFCASSDNPGATDTQYFGPGTRLTVL.

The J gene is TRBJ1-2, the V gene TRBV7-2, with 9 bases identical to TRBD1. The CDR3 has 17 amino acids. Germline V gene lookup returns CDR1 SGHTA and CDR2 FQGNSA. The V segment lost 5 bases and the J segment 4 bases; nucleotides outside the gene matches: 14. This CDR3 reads CASSPGLRDRVSYGYTF. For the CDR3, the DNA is TGTGCCAGCAGCCCGGGCCTCCGGGACAGGGTCTCCTATGGCTACACCTTC.

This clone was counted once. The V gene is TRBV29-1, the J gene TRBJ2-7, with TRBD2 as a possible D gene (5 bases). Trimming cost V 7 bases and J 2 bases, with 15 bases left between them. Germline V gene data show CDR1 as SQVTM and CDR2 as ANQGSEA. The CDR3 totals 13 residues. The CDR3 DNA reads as TGCAGCGCGACCAGGAGGAATACCTACGAGCAGTACTTC. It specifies CSATRRNTYEQYF.

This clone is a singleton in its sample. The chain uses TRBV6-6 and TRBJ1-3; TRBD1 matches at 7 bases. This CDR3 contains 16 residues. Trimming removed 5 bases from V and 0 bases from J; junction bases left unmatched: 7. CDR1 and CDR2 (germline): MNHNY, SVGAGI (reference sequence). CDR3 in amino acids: CASSRQGQSSGNTIYF. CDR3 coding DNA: TGTGCCAGCAGTCGACAGGGACAAAGCTCTGGAAACACCATATATTTT.

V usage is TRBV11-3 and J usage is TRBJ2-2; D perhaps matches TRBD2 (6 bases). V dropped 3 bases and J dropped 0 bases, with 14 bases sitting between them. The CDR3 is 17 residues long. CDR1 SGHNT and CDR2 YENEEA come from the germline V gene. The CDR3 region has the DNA TGTGCCAGCAGCTTTACTTTGGGGGGAGCGAACACCGGGGAGCTGTTTTTT. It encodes CASSFTLGGANTGELFF. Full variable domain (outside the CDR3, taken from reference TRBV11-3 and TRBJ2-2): EAGVVQSPRYKIIEKKQPVAFWCNPISGHNTLYWYLQNLGQGPELLIRYENEEAVDDSQLPKDRFSAERLKGVDSTLKIQPAELGDSAVYLCASSFTLGGANTGELFFGEGSRLTVL.

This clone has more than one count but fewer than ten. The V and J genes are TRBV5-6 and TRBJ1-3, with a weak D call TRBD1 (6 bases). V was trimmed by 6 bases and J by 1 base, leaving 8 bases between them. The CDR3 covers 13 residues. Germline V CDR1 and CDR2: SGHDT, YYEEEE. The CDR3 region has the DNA TGTGCCAGCAACCAGGGGTCTGGAAACACCATATATTTT. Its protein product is CASNQGSGNTIYF.

Written as DNA, the CDR3 is TGTGCCAGCAGTTACGCTATAGTAAGGGGCTTCACTGAAGCTTTCTTT. Translating gives CASSYAIVRGFTEAFF. The J gene is TRBJ1-1, the V gene TRBV6-5, with TRBD1 as a possible D gene (5 bases). Per germline, CDR1 MNHEY and CDR2 SVGAGI. This CDR3 contains 16 residues. Trimming took off 2 bases at V and 4 bases at J, with 17 bases between the two ends.

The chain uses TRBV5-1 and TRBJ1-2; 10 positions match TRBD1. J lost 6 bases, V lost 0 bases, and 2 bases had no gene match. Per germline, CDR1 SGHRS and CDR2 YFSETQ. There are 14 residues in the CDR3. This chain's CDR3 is CASSLATGGHGYTF. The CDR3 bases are TGCGCCAGCAGCTTGGCGACAGGGGGCCATGGCTACACCTTC.

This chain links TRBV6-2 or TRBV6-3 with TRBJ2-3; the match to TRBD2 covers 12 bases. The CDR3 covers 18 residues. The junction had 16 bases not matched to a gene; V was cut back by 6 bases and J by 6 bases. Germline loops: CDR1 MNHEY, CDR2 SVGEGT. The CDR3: CASSAVTSGGSLADTQYF. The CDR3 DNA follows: TGTGCCAGCAGCGCCGTGACTAGCGGGGGTTCTCTGGCCGATACGCAGTATTTT.

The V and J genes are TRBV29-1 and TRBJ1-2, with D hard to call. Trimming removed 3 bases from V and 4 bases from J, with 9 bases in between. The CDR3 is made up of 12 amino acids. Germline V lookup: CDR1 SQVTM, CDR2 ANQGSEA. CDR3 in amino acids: CSVDVQTYGYTF. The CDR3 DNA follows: TGCAGCGTTGACGTACAGACCTATGGCTACACCTTC.

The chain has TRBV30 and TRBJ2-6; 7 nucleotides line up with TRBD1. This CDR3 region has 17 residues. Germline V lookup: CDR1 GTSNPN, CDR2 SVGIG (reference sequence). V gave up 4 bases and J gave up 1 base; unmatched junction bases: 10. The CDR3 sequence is CAWTRGRLSSGANVLTF. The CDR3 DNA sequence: TGTGCCTGGACGAGGGGGCGCCTGTCTTCTGGGGCCAACGTCCTGACTTTC.

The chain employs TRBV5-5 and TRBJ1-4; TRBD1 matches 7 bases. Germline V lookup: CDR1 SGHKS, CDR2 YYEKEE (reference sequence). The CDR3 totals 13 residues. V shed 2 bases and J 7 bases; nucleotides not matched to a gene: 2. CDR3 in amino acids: CASSLGTVEKLFF. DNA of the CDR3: TGTGCCAGCAGCTTAGGGACAGTTGAAAAACTGTTTTTT.

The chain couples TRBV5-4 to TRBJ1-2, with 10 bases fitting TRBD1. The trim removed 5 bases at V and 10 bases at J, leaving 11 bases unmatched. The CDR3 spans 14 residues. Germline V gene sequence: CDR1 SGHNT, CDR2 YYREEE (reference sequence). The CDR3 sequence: CASRENRQGAHYTF. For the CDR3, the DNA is TGTGCCAGCAGAGAGAACCGACAGGGGGCTCACTACACCTTC.

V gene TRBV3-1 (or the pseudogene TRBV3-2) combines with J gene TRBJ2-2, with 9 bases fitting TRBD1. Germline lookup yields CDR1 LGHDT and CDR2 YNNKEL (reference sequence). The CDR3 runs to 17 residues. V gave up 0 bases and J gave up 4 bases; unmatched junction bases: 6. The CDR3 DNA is TGTGCCAGCAGCCAAGATGAGACAGGGGGGATCACCGGGGAGCTGTTTTTT. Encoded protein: CASSQDETGGITGELFF.

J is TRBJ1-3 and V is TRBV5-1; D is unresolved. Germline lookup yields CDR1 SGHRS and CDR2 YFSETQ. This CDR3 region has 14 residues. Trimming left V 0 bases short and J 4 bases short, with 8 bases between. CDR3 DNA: TGCGCCAGCAGCTTGGACTCCATAGGAAACACCATATATTTT. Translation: CASSLDSIGNTIYF.

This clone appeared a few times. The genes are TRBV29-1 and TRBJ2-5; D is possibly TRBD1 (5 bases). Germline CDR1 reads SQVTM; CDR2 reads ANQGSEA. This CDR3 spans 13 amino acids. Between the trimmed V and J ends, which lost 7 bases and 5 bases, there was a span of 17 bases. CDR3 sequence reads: CSGGAGFGETQYF. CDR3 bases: TGCAGCGGTGGGGCAGGGTTCGGCGAGACCCAGTACTTC.

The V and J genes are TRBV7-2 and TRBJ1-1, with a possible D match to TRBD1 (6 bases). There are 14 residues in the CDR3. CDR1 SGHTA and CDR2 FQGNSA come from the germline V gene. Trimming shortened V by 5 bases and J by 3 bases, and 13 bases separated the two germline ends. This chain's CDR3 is CASSPRQAHTEAFF. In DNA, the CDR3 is TGTGCCAGCAGCCCTCGACAGGCTCACACTGAAGCTTTCTTT.